Listed here is a single T cell receptor beta chain. This receptor's antigen is unknown. No quality values exist for individual bases; no much larger clone is one base distant. The data belong to a study of control samples from healthy donors and cancer patients (dated by TCRdb to the early 2020s). CDR1 and CDR2 are read off the germline V gene as SGHAT and FQNNGV. The germline ends are 9 bases apart after V is trimmed by 3 bases and J by 3 bases. The CDR3 holds 14 amino acids from the cysteine to the phenylalanine. Only CDR3 DNA is held: 42 bases, read in frame from base 1. Libraries were constructed by the immunoSEQ multiplex PCR assay. The source is immuneACCESS, and TCRdb retained only in-frame sequences with V and J called. Part of the clones is not carried over; for the studies checked, unresolved V genes explain less than half of this, and the remainder is unexplained. Recorded for this sample are over 100,000 clones; more than 90% of them occurred a single time. The top ten clones comprise about 5.5% of the sample.

Sequencing was carried out using blood. The chain joins TRBV11-2 to TRBJ1-5; the D segment cannot be called with confidence. This TCR derives from a man aged 18 to 30 in good health. The CDR3 corresponds to CASSLDGLNQPQHF. The nucleotides are TGTGCCAGCAGCTTGGACGGCCTCAATCAGCCCCAGCATTTT. Where the CDR3 stops, the reference TRBV11-2 and TRBJ1-5 genes take over; the full variable domain is EAGVAQSPRYKIIEKRQSVAFWCNPISGHATLYWYQQILGQGPKLLIQFQNNGVVDDSQLPKDRFSAERLKGVDSTLKIQPAKLEDSAVYLCASSLDGLNQPQHFGDGTRLSIL.